The present TCR beta chain was sequenced within a study of early T cells in non-severe SARS-CoV-2 infection. MiXCR, applied by TCRdb to the 5' RACE reads, yields one record per CDR3 protein. The table includes tens of thousands of distinct CDR3 sequences, around 15% detected once. This CDR3 is 15 amino acids long. CDR1 is MDHEN and CDR2 is SYDVKM in the germline V gene. The V end lost 1 base, the J end lost 1 base, and 11 bases lay between the germline ends. This clonotype was counted a few times. This chain connects TRBV28 to TRBJ2-7; D gene uncertain. The TCR sequence derives from an adult who was a healthcare worker with PCR-confirmed SARS-CoV-2 infection or an uninfected control (not recorded which). Material: whole blood. CDR3 residues: CASSLSREASYEQYF. The CDR3 DNA reads TGTGCCAGCAGTTTATCGAGAGAGGCTTCCTACGAGCAGTACTTC. Looking up the rest from reference TRBV28 and TRBJ2-7 gives the full variable domain: DVKVTQSSRYLVKRTGEKVFLECVQDMDHENMFWYRQDPGLGLRLIYFSYDVKMKEKGDIPEGYSVSREKKERFSLILESASTNQTSMYLCASSLSREASYEQYFGPGTRLTVT.